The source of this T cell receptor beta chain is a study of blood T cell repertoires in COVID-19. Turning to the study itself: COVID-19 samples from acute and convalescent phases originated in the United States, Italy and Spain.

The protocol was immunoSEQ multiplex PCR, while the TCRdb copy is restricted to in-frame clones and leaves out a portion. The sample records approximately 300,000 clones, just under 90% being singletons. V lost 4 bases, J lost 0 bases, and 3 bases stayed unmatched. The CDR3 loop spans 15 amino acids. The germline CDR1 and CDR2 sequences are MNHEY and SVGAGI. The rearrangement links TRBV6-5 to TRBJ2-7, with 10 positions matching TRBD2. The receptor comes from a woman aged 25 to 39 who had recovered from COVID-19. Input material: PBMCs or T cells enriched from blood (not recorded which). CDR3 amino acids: CASSSSGRSSYEQYF. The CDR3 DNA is TGTGCCAGCAGTTCTAGCGGGAGAAGCTCCTACGAGCAGTACTTC.